One and the same sample provided the 12 T cell receptor beta chains below, sequenced in a study of blood T cell repertoires in COVID-19. Clones were read by immunoSEQ multiplex PCR, and TCRdb kept only the in-frame ones, dropping some. The data show some 180,000 clones, approximately 85% seen once. Sample: PBMCs or T cells enriched from blood (not recorded which). These receptors all come from a man aged 35 to 55 who had recovered from COVID-19.

The V and J genes are TRBV7-9 and TRBJ1-6, with TRBD1 as a possible D gene (6 bases). This CDR3 comprises 17 residues. Germline V gives CDR1 SEHNR, CDR2 FQNEAQ (reference sequence). Trimming took off 1 base at V and 6 bases at J, with 16 bases between the two ends. The CDR3 here is CASSLEGGTWVNSPLHF. DNA for the CDR3: TGTGCCAGCAGCTTAGAGGGGGGGACCTGGGTTAATTCACCCCTCCACTTT.

The chain uses TRBV6-5 and TRBJ2-7; 8 nucleotides agree with TRBD1. CDR1 and CDR2 (germline): MNHEY, SVGAGI. With V trimmed by 5 bases and J by 1 base, 4 bases remained unmatched. The CDR3 extends over 14 amino acids. CDR3 DNA sequence: TGTGCCAGCAGTCTTACAGGGGGATCCTACGAGCAGTACTTC. Translated: CASSLTGGSYEQYF.

The V call is TRBV10-3, the J call TRBJ2-7; the match to TRBD2 covers 11 bases. The germline gives CDR1 ENHRY, CDR2 SYGVKD. V lost 7 bases and J lost 3; bases outside the gene matches: 5. The CDR3 loop spans 14 amino acids. This chain's CDR3 is CAITTGTSGYEQYF. DNA of the CDR3: TGTGCCATCACCACCGGGACTAGCGGCTACGAGCAGTACTTC.

In this sample, this clone turned up a few times. This rearrangement joins TRBV11-3 to TRBJ2-6; possible D gene TRBD2, 5 bases. This CDR3 is built from 17 residues. V was shortened by 1 base and J by 0 bases, with 10 bases between the two germline ends. Germline CDR1 SGHNT, CDR2 YENEEA. CDR3 coding DNA: TGTGCCAGCAGCTTAGGACGGGGTAGCTCTGGGGCCAACGTCCTGACTTTC. The encoded protein is CASSLGRGSSGANVLTF.

The chain is built from TRBV19 and TRBJ1-4; TRBD1 might be the D (5 bases). Germline values: CDR1 LNHDA, CDR2 SQIVND (reference sequence). V dropped 6 bases and J dropped 3 bases, with 8 bases sitting between them. CDR3 size: 13 residues. CDR3 region: CASRDNPNEKLFF. The CDR3 DNA reads TGTGCCAGTAGGGACAATCCTAATGAAAAACTGTTTTTT.

The chain is built from TRBV27 and TRBJ1-1; 7 positions agree with TRBD1. The ends lost 5 bases at V and 0 bases at J; junction bases unmatched: 9. CDR1 is MNHEY, CDR2 SMNVEV, per germline (reference sequence). CDR3 length equals 16 residues. The CDR3 reads CASSPGQLNLNTEAFF. DNA for the CDR3: TGTGCCAGCAGTCCGGGACAGCTAAACCTGAACACTGAAGCTTTCTTT.

This clone was seen a single time. This chain connects TRBV6-5 to TRBJ2-7; D unclear. The germline V gene encodes CDR1 MNHEY and CDR2 SVGAGI. V dropped 6 bases and J dropped 4 bases, with 7 bases sitting between them. The CDR3 is 11 amino acids. CDR3 protein: CASSLFYEQYF. CDR3 DNA: TGTGCCAGCAGCCTGTTTTACGAGCAGTACTTC.

The rearrangement uses TRBV5-1 and TRBJ2-1; D is unclear. The CDR3 is 13 residues long. The ends were cut back, 0 bases at V and 4 bases at J, with 5 bases in the middle. The germline CDR1 and CDR2 sequences are SGHRS and YFSETQ. The CDR3 sequence: CASSLAFYNEQFF. CDR3 DNA: TGCGCCAGCAGCTTGGCTTTTTACAATGAGCAGTTCTTC.

This chain joins TRBV30 and TRBJ1-6; 7 bases match TRBD1. After removal of 4 bases from V and 0 bases from J, the junction contained 3 bases not matched to a gene. Per the germline V gene, CDR1 is GTSNPN and CDR2 is SVGIG (reference sequence). This CDR3 has 15 amino acids. The CDR3 loop reads CAWTGTVSYNSPLHF. The CDR3 nucleotides read TGTGCCTGGACGGGGACAGTCTCCTATAATTCACCCCTCCACTTT.

This clone turned up a few times. V usage is TRBV3-1 (or the pseudogene TRBV3-2) and J usage is TRBJ2-2; the match to TRBD2 covers 7 bases. The trim removed 5 bases at V and 6 bases at J, leaving 12 bases unmatched. Germline assignment: CDR1 LGHDT and CDR2 YNNKEL (reference sequence). This CDR3 has 16 residues. Here the CDR3 reads CASSYLTSAGSGELFF. CDR3 DNA: TGTGCCAGCAGCTATCTCACTAGCGCCGGTTCCGGGGAGCTGTTTTTT.

The chain employs TRBV10-2 and TRBJ1-5; unclear D gene. CDR1 and CDR2 (germline): WSHSY, SAAADI. The CDR3 spans 13 residues. The V end was cut by 2 bases, the J end by 6 bases, with 8 bases between. CDR3 residues: CASSEAGFQPQHF. CDR3 in DNA: TGCGCCAGCAGTGAGGCGGGATTTCAGCCCCAGCATTTT.

This chain links TRBV5-1 with TRBJ1-4; no firm D call. This CDR3 region has 16 residues. CDR1 is SGHRS and CDR2 is YFSETQ in the germline V gene. Trimming left V 0 bases short and J 7 bases short, with 16 bases between. CDR3 DNA sequence: TGCGCCAGCAGCTTGGCCCCTAACCCGGGAGGTGAAAAACTGTTTTTT. Translated: CASSLAPNPGGEKLFF.